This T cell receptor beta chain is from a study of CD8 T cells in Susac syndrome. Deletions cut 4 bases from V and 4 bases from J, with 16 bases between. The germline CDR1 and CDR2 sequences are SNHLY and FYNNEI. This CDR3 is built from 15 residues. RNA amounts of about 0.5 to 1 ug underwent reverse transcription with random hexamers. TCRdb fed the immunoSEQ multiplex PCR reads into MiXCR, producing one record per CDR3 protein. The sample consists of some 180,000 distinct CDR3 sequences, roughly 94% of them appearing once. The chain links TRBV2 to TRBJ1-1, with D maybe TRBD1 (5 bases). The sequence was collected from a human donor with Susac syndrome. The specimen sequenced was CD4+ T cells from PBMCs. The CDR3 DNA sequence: TGTGCCAGCAGTGCGGGGCTAAACGATGTCACTGAAGCTTTCTTT. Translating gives CASSAGLNDVTEAFF.